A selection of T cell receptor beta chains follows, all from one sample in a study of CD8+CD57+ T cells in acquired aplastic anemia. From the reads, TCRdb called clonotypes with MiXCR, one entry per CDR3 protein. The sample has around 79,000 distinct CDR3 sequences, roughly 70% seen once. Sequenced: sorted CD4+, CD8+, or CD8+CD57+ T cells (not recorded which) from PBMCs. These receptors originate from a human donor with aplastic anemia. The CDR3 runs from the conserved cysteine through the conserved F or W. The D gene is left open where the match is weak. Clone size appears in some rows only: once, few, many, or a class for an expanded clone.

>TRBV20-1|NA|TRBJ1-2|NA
CSARVPTGGGYTF
TGCAGTGCTAGGGTTCCGACAGGAGGCGGCTACACCTTC
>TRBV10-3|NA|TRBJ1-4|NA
CAISESGADLGEKLFF
TGTGCCATCAGTGAGTCGGGCGCAGACCTAGGTGAAAAACTGTTTTTT
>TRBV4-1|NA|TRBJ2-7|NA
CASSQDGRGREQYF
TGCGCCAGCAGCCAAGATGGGAGGGGGAGAGAGCAGTACTTC
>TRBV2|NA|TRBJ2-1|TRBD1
CASSAGTAYNEQFF
TGTGCCAGCAGTGCCGGGACAGCTTACAATGAGCAGTTCTTC
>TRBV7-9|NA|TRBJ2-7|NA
CASSLGSGDEQYF
TGTGCCAGCAGCTTAGGCAGCGGAGACGAGCAGTACTTC
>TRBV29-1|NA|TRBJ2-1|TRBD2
CSTSGSYNEQFF
TGCAGTACTAGCGGCTCCTACAATGAGCAGTTCTTC
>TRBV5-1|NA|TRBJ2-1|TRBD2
CASSRYGGDEQFF
TGCGCCAGCAGCCGTTATGGGGGGGATGAGCAGTTCTTC
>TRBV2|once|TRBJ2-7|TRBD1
CASSTGQGITYEQYF
TGTGCCAGCAGTACAGGACAGGGAATTACCTACGAGCAGTACTTC
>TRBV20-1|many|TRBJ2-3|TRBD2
CSARRLATDTQYF
TGCAGTGCTAGACGACTAGCAACAGATACGCAGTATTTT
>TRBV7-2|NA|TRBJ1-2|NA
CASSAGTPYGYTF
TGTGCCAGCAGCGCCGGGACACCCTATGGCTACACCTTC
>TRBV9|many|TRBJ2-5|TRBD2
CASSVEPTSGSETQYF
TGTGCCAGCAGCGTAGAGCCGACTAGCGGGAGCGAGACCCAGTACTTC
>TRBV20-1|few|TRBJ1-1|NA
CSVVLGGNTEAFF
TGCAGTGTCGTACTGGGCGGTAACACTGAAGCTTTCTTT
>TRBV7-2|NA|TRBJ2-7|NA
CASRLAASNEQYF
TGTGCCAGCAGGTTAGCGGCAAGCAACGAGCAGTACTTC
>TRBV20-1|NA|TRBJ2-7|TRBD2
CSAENSGTSYEQYF
TGCAGTGCAGAAAATAGCGGGACCTCCTACGAGCAGTACTTC
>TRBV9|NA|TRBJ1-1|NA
CASSGGNTEAFF
TGTGCCAGCAGCGGTGGGAACACTGAAGCTTTCTTT
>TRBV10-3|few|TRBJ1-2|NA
CAISEASLDGYTF
TGTGCCATCAGTGAGGCCAGCCTGGATGGCTACACCTTC
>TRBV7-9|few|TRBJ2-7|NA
CASNKGGNEQYF
TGTGCCAGCAACAAGGGGGGCAACGAGCAGTACTTC
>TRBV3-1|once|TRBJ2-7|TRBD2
CASSQGGGGYEQYF
TGTGCCAGCAGCCAAGGGGGGGGTGGCTACGAGCAGTACTTC
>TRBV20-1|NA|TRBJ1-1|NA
CSARSPGKANTEAFF
TGCAGTGCTAGAAGCCCAGGGAAGGCGAACACTGAAGCTTTCTTT
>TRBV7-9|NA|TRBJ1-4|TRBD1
CASSHRDSPSKLFF
TGTGCCAGCAGCCACCGGGACAGCCCATCAAAACTGTTTTTT
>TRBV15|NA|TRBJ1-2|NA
CATRLHPYHRDGYTF
TGTGCCACCAGACTACATCCCTATCACAGGGATGGCTACACCTTC
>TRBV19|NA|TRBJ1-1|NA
CASSSAGLGEAFF
TGTGCCAGTAGTTCGGCTGGACTGGGGGAAGCTTTCTTT
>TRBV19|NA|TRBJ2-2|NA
CASSIPTVNTGELFF
TGTGCCAGTAGTATCCCGACAGTTAACACCGGGGAGCTGTTTTTT
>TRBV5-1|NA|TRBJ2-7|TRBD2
CASSLGATSGRASYEQYF
TGCGCCAGCAGCTTGGGGGCAACTAGCGGGAGGGCATCCTACGAGCAGTACTTC
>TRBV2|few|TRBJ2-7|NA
CASIKRFPLHEQYF
TGTGCCAGCATTAAACGTTTTCCCCTCCACGAGCAGTACTTC
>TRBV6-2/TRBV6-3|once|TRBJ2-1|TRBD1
CASSYTGQEPYNEQFF
TGTGCCAGCAGTTACACGGGACAGGAACCCTACAATGAGCAGTTCTTC
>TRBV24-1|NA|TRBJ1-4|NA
CATSDYPLEKLFF
TGTGCCACCAGTGACTACCCATTGGAAAAACTGTTTTTT
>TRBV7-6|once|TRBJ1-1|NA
CASSATGTEAFF
TGTGCCAGCAGCGCAACCGGGACTGAAGCTTTCTTT
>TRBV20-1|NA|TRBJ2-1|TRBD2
CSAARTSGRNEQFF
TGCAGTGCAGCCCGGACTAGCGGGAGGAATGAGCAGTTCTTC
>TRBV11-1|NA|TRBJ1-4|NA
CASSLVKGTTNEKLFF
TGTGCCAGCAGCTTGGTGAAGGGAACAACTAATGAAAAACTGTTTTTT
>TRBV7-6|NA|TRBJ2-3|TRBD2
CASSPGGRPVDTQYF
TGTGCCAGCAGCCCCGGGGGGAGGCCTGTAGATACGCAGTATTTT
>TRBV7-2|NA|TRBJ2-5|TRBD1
CASSLDRGAETQYF
TGTGCCAGCAGCTTGGACAGGGGGGCGGAGACCCAGTACTTC
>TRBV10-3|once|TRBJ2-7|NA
CAIRWARDYEQYF
TGTGCCATCAGGTGGGCGAGAGACTACGAGCAGTACTTC
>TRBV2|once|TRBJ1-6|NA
CASSEGDSPLHF
TGTGCCAGCAGTGAAGGAGATTCACCCCTCCACTTT
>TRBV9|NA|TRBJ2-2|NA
CASSGTGFSGELFF
TGTGCCAGCAGCGGAACAGGGTTCTCCGGGGAGCTGTTTTTT
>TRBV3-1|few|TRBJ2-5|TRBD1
CASSQKGQGTGETQYF
TGTGCCAGCAGCCAGAAAGGACAGGGGACGGGAGAGACCCAGTACTTC
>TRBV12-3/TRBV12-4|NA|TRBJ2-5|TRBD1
CASTMGQGGGEETQYF
TGTGCCAGCACCATGGGACAGGGGGGAGGGGAAGAGACCCAGTACTTC
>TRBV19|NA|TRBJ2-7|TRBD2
CASSIGVAGEVGF
TGTGCCAGTAGTATCGGGGTAGCGGGAGAAGTAGGCTTC
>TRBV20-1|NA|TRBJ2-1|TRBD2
CSAKSGTISYNEQFF
TGCAGTGCGAAATCCGGGACTATCTCCTACAATGAGCAGTTCTTC
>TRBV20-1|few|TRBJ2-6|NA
CSASTGEISGANVLTF
TGCAGTGCTAGTACGGGGGAGATCTCTGGGGCCAACGTCCTGACTTTC
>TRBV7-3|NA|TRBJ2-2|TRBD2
CASSPQPSSGSSKLFF
TGTGCCAGCAGCCCGCAACCCTCTAGCGGGAGTTCGAAGCTGTTTTTT
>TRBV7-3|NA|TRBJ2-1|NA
CASSLYQGRDEQFF
TGTGCCAGCAGCTTATACCAGGGAAGGGATGAGCAGTTCTTC
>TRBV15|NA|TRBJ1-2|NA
CATSRDNGGYTF
TGTGCCACCAGCAGAGATAACGGTGGCTACACCTTC
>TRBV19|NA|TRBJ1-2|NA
CASSLYGTPDYGYTF
TGTGCCAGTAGTTTGTATGGGACGCCAGACTATGGCTACACCTTC
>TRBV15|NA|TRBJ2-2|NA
CATSSVIENTGELFF
TGTGCCACCAGCTCAGTGATCGAGAACACCGGGGAGCTGTTTTTT
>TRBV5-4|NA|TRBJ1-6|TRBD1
CASSTGQGEYSPLHF
TGTGCCAGCAGCACAGGACAGGGGGAATATTCACCCCTCCACTTT
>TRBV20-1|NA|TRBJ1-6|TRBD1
CSARRQGSSYNSPLHF
TGCAGTGCTAGAAGACAGGGTAGCTCCTATAATTCACCCCTCCACTTT
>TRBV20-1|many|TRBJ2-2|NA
CSARGPVGELFF
TGCAGTGCTAGAGGTCCAGTCGGGGAGCTGTTTTTT
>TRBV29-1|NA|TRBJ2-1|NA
CSVAPGLGQFF
TGCAGCGTTGCTCCGGGACTGGGGCAGTTCTTC
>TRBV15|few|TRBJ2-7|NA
CATSRTGAPDEQYF
TGTGCCACCAGCAGAACGGGCGCTCCCGACGAGCAGTACTTC